These 19 T cell receptor beta chains came from one sample sequenced in a study of CD4+ T cells in melanoma. Sequencing used immunoSEQ multiplex PCR; TCRdb keeps in-frame clones, though not all of them. The data show 20,000 to 25,000 clones, almost 85% seen once. The specimen was cells from a culture (not recorded whether cultured in vitro). The receptors were gathered from a human donor with melanoma.

The chain has TRBV4-2 and TRBJ1-5; a possible D gene is TRBD1 (5 bases). The CDR3 consists of 15 residues. Between the trimmed V and J ends, which lost 1 base and 8 bases, there was a span of 15 bases. Germline V lookup: CDR1 LGHNA, CDR2 YNFKEQ. The CDR3 loop reads CASSQVAGGGEPQHF. The CDR3 DNA reads TGTGCCAGCAGCCAAGTAGCGGGAGGAGGGGAGCCCCAGCATTTT.

Only a few counts were recorded for this clone. The rearrangement uses TRBV21-1 and TRBJ1-5. TRBV21-1 is a documented pseudogene. The CDR3 totals 15 residues. The chain's CDR3 is CASELRPGSNQPQHF. The CDR3 bases are TGTGCCAGCGAACTTCGGCCGGGGAGCAATCAGCCCCAGCATTTT.

The chain links TRBV5-6 to TRBJ2-3; 7 nucleotides line up with TRBD1. The CDR3 is made up of 15 amino acids. V shed 5 bases and J 3 bases; nucleotides not matched to a gene: 9. Germline loops: CDR1 SGHDT, CDR2 YYEEEE. The CDR3 sequence is CASSLRRTGTDTQYF. CDR3 DNA: TGTGCCAGCAGTTTGAGGCGGACAGGAACAGATACGCAGTATTTT.

The chain combines TRBV6-1 with TRBJ2-3, with 11 bases identical to TRBD2. V lost 3 bases, J lost 0 bases, and 2 bases stayed unmatched. Germline V gives CDR1 MNHNS, CDR2 SASEGT. The CDR3 is made up of 16 amino acids. CDR3 nucleotides: TGTGCCAGCAGTGAGACTAGCGGGGTGAGCACAGATACGCAGTATTTT. This sequence encodes CASSETSGVSTDTQYF.

The CDR3 nucleotides read TGTGCCAGCAGCCCTTACCCGGGGCCAAACATTCAGTACTTC. It yields the protein CASSPYPGPNIQYF. This chain joins TRBV5-8 and TRBJ2-4, with D tentatively TRBD1 or TRBD2 (5 bases each). V was trimmed by 4 bases and J by 6 bases, leaving 14 bases between them. This CDR3 is built from 14 residues. CDR1 and CDR2 (germline): SGHTS, YDEGEE.

This chain links TRBV10-3 with TRBJ2-7, with TRBD2 identical over 10 bases. The V segment lost 7 bases and the J segment 7 bases; nucleotides outside the gene matches: 10. CDR1 is ENHRY, CDR2 SYGVKD, per germline. This CDR3 comprises 14 residues. The CDR3 sequence: CAIMESGGASEQYF. The CDR3 nucleotides read TGTGCCATCATGGAGAGCGGGGGGGCCTCGGAGCAGTACTTC.

This clone is a singleton in its sample. The chain has TRBV5-1 and TRBJ2-2, with no clear D. Trimming shortened V by 0 bases and J by 8 bases, and 5 bases separated the two germline ends. Germline values: CDR1 SGHRS, CDR2 YFSETQ. This CDR3 is 12 amino acids long. Here the CDR3 reads CASSLGPGELFF. In DNA form, the CDR3 reads TGCGCCAGCAGCTTGGGCCCGGGGGAGCTGTTTTTT.

This clone came up once. V and J are TRBV29-1 and TRBJ1-1; the D is unclear. Trimming removed 6 bases at V and 0 bases at J, with 11 bases between. This CDR3 spans 13 amino acids. The germline CDR1 and CDR2 sequences are SQVTM and ANQGSEA. The DNA for the CDR3 is TGCAGCGTAATCCCGTCCATGAACACTGAAGCTTTCTTT. Translation gives CSVIPSMNTEAFF. Looking up the rest from reference TRBV29-1 and TRBJ1-1 gives the full variable domain: SAVISQKPSRDICQRGTSLTIQCQVDSQVTMMFWYRQQPGQSLTLIATANQGSEATYESGFVIDKFPISRPNLTFSTLTVSNMSPEDSSIYLCSVIPSMNTEAFFGQGTRLTVV.

The chain combines TRBV9 with TRBJ2-5, with 8 bases that match TRBD2. The CDR3 is 14 amino acids. From germline, CDR1 is SGDLS and CDR2 YYNGEE. V dropped 3 bases and J dropped 5; count of bases not matched to a gene: 6. The CDR3 loop reads CASSAGGGPETQYF. CDR3 nucleotide sequence: TGTGCCAGCAGCGCCGGCGGGGGGCCGGAGACCCAGTACTTC.

Comment on this clone: At one of its ends the junction is not consistent with the germline gene, which may arise from a read error. The CDR3 coding sequence is TGTGCCAGCCGCTTGAAAGCGGGGGTCTCCTACGAGCAGTACTTC. It translates to CASRLKAGVSYEQYF. V usage is TRBV7-9 and J usage is TRBJ2-7; 8 bases are shared with TRBD2. CDR1 SEHNR and CDR2 FQNEAQ come from the germline V gene (reference sequence). This CDR3 spans 15 amino acids.

This clone showed up just a few times. The chain uses TRBV7-3 and TRBJ1-1; D is uncertain. Germline CDR1 is SGHTA and CDR2 is FQGTGA. Trimming stripped 6 bases from V and 5 bases from J, with 13 bases between. The CDR3 loop spans 13 amino acids. CDR3 nucleotide sequence: TGTGCCAGCAGTAACGAGGTTGGAACTGAAGCTTTCTTT. Its protein product is CASSNEVGTEAFF.

The rearrangement uses TRBV11-2 and TRBJ1-1; a weak D match, TRBD1 (5 bases). Germline CDR1 reads SGHAT; CDR2 reads FQNNGV. V was shortened by 2 bases and J by 3 bases, with 7 bases between the two germline ends. The CDR3 sequence is 13 residues long. For the CDR3, the DNA is TGTGCCAGCAGCTTACAGGGATACACTGAAGCTTTCTTT. Protein: CASSLQGYTEAFF.

In its sample, this clone was seen a few times. V and J are TRBV11-3 and TRBJ1-1; the match to TRBD1 covers 7 bases. Germline V gives CDR1 SGHNT, CDR2 YENEEA. Trimming at V came to 5 bases and at J to 5 bases, leaving 2 bases not matched to a gene. CDR3 length equals 12 residues. The CDR3 DNA follows: TGTGCCAGCAGCACCAGGGGGACTGAAGCTTTCTTT. It codes for CASSTRGTEAFF.

The chain carries TRBV6-5 and TRBJ1-6; D is perhaps TRBD1 (5 bases). The CDR3 has 13 residues. The germline V gene encodes CDR1 MNHEY and CDR2 SVGAGI. Trimming removed 5 bases from V and 7 bases from J, with 9 bases in between. The chain's CDR3 is CASSEEGNSPLHF. Written as DNA, the CDR3 is TGTGCCAGCAGTGAAGAGGGGAATTCACCCCTCCACTTT.

CDR3 nucleotide sequence: TGCGCCAGCAGCCAAGACACACAGAGAAACTATGGCTACACCTTC. It is translated as CASSQDTQRNYGYTF. The J gene is TRBJ1-2, the V gene TRBV4-1; no clear D. The CDR3 covers 15 residues. CDR1 and CDR2 (germline): MGHRA, YSYEKL. V was cut by 0 bases and J by 2 bases, with 10 bases left in between.

The J gene is TRBJ2-1, the V gene TRBV11-2, with TRBD2 as a possible D gene (6 bases). This CDR3 is 13 amino acids long. CDR1 and CDR2 (germline): SGHAT, FQNNGV. Trimming cost V 6 bases and J 4 bases, with 10 bases left between them. The CDR3 sequence: CASRFRGYNEQFF. In nucleotides, the CDR3 is TGTGCCAGCAGGTTCCGGGGGTACAATGAGCAGTTCTTC.

The chain joins TRBV4-1 to TRBJ2-3, with TRBD1 identical over 7 bases. Per germline, CDR1 MGHRA and CDR2 YSYEKL. This CDR3 is built from 15 residues. V dropped 5 bases and J dropped 6; count of bases not matched to a gene: 11. CDR3 residues: CASSETGTLGDTQYF. CDR3 DNA sequence: TGCGCCAGCAGCGAGACAGGGACCCTCGGGGATACGCAGTATTTT.

The chain joins TRBV2 to TRBJ2-7; D unclear. V lost 2 bases, J lost 4 bases, and 15 bases lay in between. Germline lookup yields CDR1 SNHLY and CDR2 FYNNEI. This CDR3 has 15 residues. DNA of the CDR3: TGTGCCAGCAGTGAATTTTCAACAGACCCTTACGAGCAGTACTTC. It is translated as CASSEFSTDPYEQYF.

This clone turned up a few times. The V and J genes are TRBV9 and TRBJ2-6; D tentatively fits TRBD1 or TRBD2 (6 bases each). Deletions cut 4 bases from V and 2 bases from J, with 28 bases between. Per the germline V gene, CDR1 is SGDLS and CDR2 is YYNGEE. The CDR3 consists of 21 residues. The CDR3 spells CASSPLAGWGARSTGANVLTF. CDR3 DNA sequence: TGTGCCAGCAGCCCCCTGGCGGGTTGGGGGGCTAGGTCGACTGGGGCCAACGTCCTGACTTTC.